The 27 T cell receptor beta chains below all came from one sample that was sequenced in a study of cytomegalovirus exposure and HLA in healthy donors. The PCR ran on 60 Vbeta and 13 Jbeta primers. Generated by immunoSEQ multiplex PCR, the TCRdb table keeps only in-frame clones and is missing some. The data hold about 130,000 clones, with about 84% observed a single time. Sequencing was done on a sample of PBMCs. These TCRs come from a boy aged 10-17 years in good health and CMV-seronegative.

The CDR3 here is CASSTNARGTEAFF. The CDR3 DNA reads as TGTGCCAGCAGTACTAATGCCAGGGGTACTGAAGCTTTCTTT. The V and J genes are TRBV11-1 and TRBJ1-1, with TRBD1 as a possible D gene (6 bases). V lost 6 bases and J lost 5, with 16 bases in between. CDR1 is SGHAT and CDR2 is FQDESV in the germline V gene (reference sequence). The CDR3 length is 14 residues.

This rearrangement joins TRBV7-9 to TRBJ2-1, with D tentatively TRBD2 (6 bases). The CDR3 has 16 amino acids. V dropped 5 bases and J dropped 0 bases, with 14 bases sitting between them. Germline V lookup: CDR1 SEHNR, CDR2 FQNEAQ (reference sequence). The CDR3 is CASSPSRGSSYNEQFF. The CDR3, as DNA: TGTGCCAGCAGCCCCTCGCGGGGATCCTCCTACAATGAGCAGTTCTTC.

This clone was detected once. The V and J genes are TRBV29-1 and TRBJ2-2; 7 bases align to TRBD1. V was pared by 7 bases and J by 0 bases, with 8 bases of the junction left unmatched. CDR3 length: 15 residues. CDR1 and CDR2 (germline): SQVTM, ANQGSEA. CDR3 in amino acids: CSALGQGANTGELFF. The CDR3 bases are TGCAGCGCCCTGGGCCAGGGGGCGAACACCGGGGAGCTGTTTTTT.

The genes are TRBV5-1 and TRBJ2-3; D unresolved. Per germline, CDR1 SGHRS and CDR2 YFSETQ. Trimming took 0 bases from V and 2 from J, leaving 7 bases between them. The CDR3 loop spans 14 amino acids. CDR3 region: CASSLGLLTDTQYF. In DNA, the CDR3 is TGCGCCAGCAGCTTGGGACTGCTCACAGATACGCAGTATTTT. Supplemented by reference TRBV5-1 and TRBJ2-3, the full variable domain reads KAGVTQTPRYLIKTRGQQVTLSCSPISGHRSVSWYQQTPGQGLQFLFEYFSETQRNKGNFPGRFSGRQFSNSRSEMNVSTLELGDSALYLCASSLGLLTDTQYFGPGTRLTVL.

The chain uses TRBV7-2 and TRBJ1-3; D unclear. The V end lost 1 base, the J end lost 2 bases, and 12 bases lay between the germline ends. CDR3 length: 16 residues. CDR1 is SGHTA and CDR2 is FQGNSA in the germline V gene. The CDR3 region has the DNA TGTGCCAGCAGCTTAGTGGAGTTGGCAGCTGGAAACACCATATATTTT. Amino acid sequence: CASSLVELAAGNTIYF.

The chain has TRBV30 and TRBJ1-2, with 7 positions matching TRBD1. Looked up from germline, CDR1 is GTSNPN and CDR2 is SVGIG (reference sequence). This CDR3 contains 15 residues. Germline trimming cut 4 bases from V and 6 bases from J; bases unmatched to any gene: 14. The CDR3 DNA is TGTGCCTGGACCTTACAGGGGTTCAGAGGGGATGGCTACACCTTC. As protein: CAWTLQGFRGDGYTF.

This rearrangement joins TRBV7-2 to TRBJ1-2; D is perhaps TRBD1 (6 bases). V was pared by 5 bases and J by 7 bases, with 17 bases between. The CDR3 extends over 14 amino acids. Germline CDR1 is SGHTA and CDR2 is FQGNSA. The CDR3 sequence is CASSPRTVRAGYTF. CDR3 sequence (DNA): TGTGCCAGCAGCCCAAGGACAGTCCGGGCTGGCTACACCTTC.

The J gene is TRBJ2-1, the V gene TRBV30; 7 positions match TRBD2. J was trimmed by 4 bases and V by 3 bases; bases with no gene match: 9. Germline V CDR1 and CDR2: GTSNPN, SVGIG (reference sequence). The CDR3 loop spans 15 amino acids. The CDR3 here is CAWRLPSGYYNEQFF. The CDR3 nucleotides read TGTGCCTGGAGGTTACCTAGCGGATATTACAATGAGCAGTTCTTC.

CDR3: CASSQEAGAGSDEQFF. As DNA, the CDR3 is TGTGCCAGCAGCCAAGAGGCGGGAGCGGGGTCAGATGAGCAGTTCTTC. The chain carries TRBV4-2 and TRBJ2-1, with 7 bases fitting TRBD2. The CDR3 runs to 16 residues. V trimming: 0 bases; J trimming: 8 bases; junction bases outside the gene matches: 10. CDR1 and CDR2 (germline): LGHNA, YNFKEQ.

This clone was seen just once. A junction boundary mismatches the germline segment, possibly from a read error. The V and J genes are TRBV27 and TRBJ2-7, with D possibly being TRBD1 (6 bases). The CDR3 extends over 13 amino acids. Per the germline V gene, CDR1 is MNHEY and CDR2 is SMNVEV (reference sequence). For the CDR3, the DNA is TGTGCCGGCAGTTTACAGGGCTCCTACGAGCAGTACTTC. This gives the protein CAGSLQGSYEQYF.

This chain uses TRBV29-1 with TRBJ2-7; D is possibly TRBD2 (6 bases). CDR1 SQVTM and CDR2 ANQGSEA come from the germline V gene. V lost 4 bases to trimming and J lost 5 bases, with 6 bases between them. This CDR3 has 10 residues. CDR3 DNA sequence: TGCAGCGTTGGGGAGGACGAGCAGTACTTC. This translates into CSVGEDEQYF.

The CDR3 DNA sequence: TGTGCCTGGGCTAGCTTGCGGTACGAGCAGTACTTC. It translates to CAWASLRYEQYF. This chain connects TRBV30 to TRBJ2-5, with a weak D call TRBD2 (5 bases). The J call is doubtful: the DNA matches TRBJ2-7 better. The CDR3 covers 12 residues. The germline CDR1 and CDR2 sequences are GTSNPN and SVGIG (reference sequence).

The CDR3 sequence: CASSSGTSTDTQYF. As DNA, the CDR3 is TGCGCCAGCAGCTCCGGGACTAGTACAGATACGCAGTATTTT. The chain uses TRBV5-1 and TRBJ2-3, with TRBD2 matching over 8 bases. J gave up 3 bases and V 3 bases, and 3 bases lay outside the gene matches. CDR1 is SGHRS and CDR2 is YFSETQ in the germline V gene. This CDR3 spans 14 amino acids.

This clone was detected a few times. The V and J genes are TRBV11-2 and TRBJ2-7; 7 bases agree with TRBD1. The junction had 11 bases not matched to a gene; V was cut back by 3 bases and J by 6 bases. This CDR3 is 15 amino acids long. CDR1 is SGHAT, CDR2 FQNNGV, per germline. The CDR3 sequence: CASSFLYRGEVEQYF. The CDR3 DNA reads TGTGCCAGCAGCTTCCTTTACAGGGGAGAGGTCGAGCAGTACTTC.

The gene calls are TRBV28 and TRBJ1-1; 9 bases fit TRBD1. The V and J ends lost 6 bases and 10 bases, in that order; junction bases with no gene match: 6. The CDR3 length is 12 residues. Germline values: CDR1 MDHEN, CDR2 SYDVKM. For the CDR3, the DNA is TGTGCCAGCAGCCTAACAGGGGGCTTAGCTTTCTTT. Protein product: CASSLTGGLAFF.

This chain uses TRBV5-1 with TRBJ2-3, with D maybe TRBD2 (5 bases). The V and J ends lost 9 bases and 4 bases respectively, with 18 bases between them. Germline assignment: CDR1 SGHRS and CDR2 YFSETQ. The length of the CDR3 is 14 residues. DNA for the CDR3: TGCGCCACTGCGGGCAAAGGGTTCGCAGATACGCAGTATTTT. Protein sequence: CATAGKGFADTQYF. The full variable domain, its missing parts supplied by reference TRBV5-1 and TRBJ2-3, is KAGVTQTPRYLIKTRGQQVTLSCSPISGHRSVSWYQQTPGQGLQFLFEYFSETQRNKGNFPGRFSGRQFSNSRSEMNVSTLELGDSALYLCATAGKGFADTQYFGPGTRLTVL.

The V gene is TRBV13, the J gene TRBJ2-1; unclear D gene. Germline V lookup: CDR1 PRHDT, CDR2 FYEKMQ (reference sequence). Trimming pared 7 bases from V and 10 bases from J, leaving 20 bases between. There are 14 residues in the CDR3. The CDR3 here is CASTRGIQVSEQFF. The CDR3 region has the DNA TGTGCCAGCACCCGCGGTATACAAGTCAGCGAGCAGTTCTTC.

The V call is TRBV30, the J call TRBJ1-2, with 7 positions matching TRBD1. Germline trimming cut 8 bases from V and 2 bases from J; bases unmatched to any gene: 2. Germline V gene data show CDR1 as GTSNPN and CDR2 as SVGIG (reference sequence). The CDR3 totals 11 residues. CDR3 protein: CAGGQNYGYTF. DNA for the CDR3: TGTGCCGGGGGACAGAACTATGGCTACACCTTC.

The gene calls are TRBV2 and TRBJ1-3; a weak D match, TRBD1 (5 bases). The CDR3 spans 15 residues. Trimming removed 6 bases from V and 0 bases from J, with 12 bases in between. CDR1 is SNHLY and CDR2 is FYNNEI in the germline V gene. CDR3 sequence: CASSLIRVSGNTIYF. The CDR3 DNA is TGTGCCAGCAGCTTAATCAGGGTCTCTGGAAACACCATATATTTT. The variable domain in full, with the rest retrieved from reference TRBV2 and TRBJ1-3, is EPEVTQTPSHQVTQMGQEVILRCVPISNHLYFYWYRQILGQKVEFLVSFYNNEISEKSEIFDDQFSVERPDGSNFTLKIRSTKLEDSAMYFCASSLIRVSGNTIYFGEGSWLTVV.

The chain recombines TRBV27 with TRBJ1-2; 9 bases fit TRBD1. Germline loops: CDR1 MNHEY, CDR2 SMNVEV (reference sequence). V dropped 1 base and J dropped 2; count of bases not matched to a gene: 5. The CDR3 runs 16 residues. This CDR3 is CASSLLGDRGNYGYTF. Here the CDR3 DNA reads TGTGCCAGCAGTTTATTGGGAGACAGGGGGAACTATGGCTACACCTTC.

The rearrangement links TRBV27 to TRBJ2-3; the match to TRBD2 covers 16 bases. Germline CDR1 reads MNHEY; CDR2 reads SMNVEV (reference sequence). This CDR3 comprises 18 residues. The junction had 13 bases not matched to a gene; V was cut back by 7 bases and J by 6 bases. The CDR3 here is CASTNSGTSGRESDTQYF. DNA of the CDR3: TGTGCCAGCACCAATTCCGGGACTAGCGGGAGGGAGTCGGATACGCAGTATTTT.

V is TRBV11-3 and J is TRBJ2-1, with TRBD2 identical over 12 bases. Per germline, CDR1 SGHNT and CDR2 YENEEA. V lost 1 base and J lost 7; bases outside the gene matches: 5. This CDR3 contains 16 residues. The CDR3 is CASSLGTSGALNEQFF. For the CDR3, the DNA is TGTGCCAGCAGCTTAGGGACTAGCGGGGCCCTTAATGAGCAGTTCTTC.

The chain is built from TRBV19 and TRBJ2-5, with D maybe TRBD2 (6 bases). The CDR3 totals 12 residues. Germline V gene sequence: CDR1 LNHDA, CDR2 SQIVND (reference sequence). V was trimmed by 10 bases and J by 5 bases, leaving 14 bases between them. The CDR3 loop reads CATRGMGETQYF. CDR3 sequence (DNA): TGTGCCACCCGCGGGATGGGGGAGACCCAGTACTTC. Drawing the rest from reference TRBV19 and TRBJ2-5, the complete variable domain is DGGITQSPKYLFRKEGQNVTLSCEQNLNHDAMYWYRQDPGQGLRLIYYSQIVNDFQKGDIAEGYSVSREKKESFPLTVTSAQKNPTAFYLCATRGMGETQYFGPGTRLLVL.

This clone occurred once. V usage is TRBV7-6 and J usage is TRBJ2-5; weak D call: TRBD2 (5 bases). V was clipped by 4 bases and J by 5 bases, with 17 bases between them. Germline loops: CDR1 SGHVS, CDR2 FNYEAQ. This CDR3 is 15 amino acids long. Here the CDR3 DNA reads TGTGCCAGCAGCTACCTAGAGAATCGAGGGGAGACCCAGTACTTC. Amino acids: CASSYLENRGETQYF.

The chain uses TRBV5-1 and TRBJ2-3; tentative D call: TRBD1 (5 bases). V shed 0 bases and J shed 2 bases, with 10 bases lying between them. The CDR3 has 15 residues. Germline V gene sequence: CDR1 SGHRS, CDR2 YFSETQ. The CDR3 protein is CASSLDRPATDTQYF. CDR3 nucleotides: TGCGCCAGCAGCTTGGACAGGCCTGCCACAGATACGCAGTATTTT.

This clone was recorded a few times. The CDR3 nucleotides are TGCGCCAGCAGCCCGATCCAGAAGGAGTCCTACGAGCAGTACTTC. It is translated as CASSPIQKESYEQYF. V is TRBV4-1 and J is TRBJ2-7; no firm D call. Germline V gene lookup returns CDR1 MGHRA and CDR2 YSYEKL. The CDR3 is 15 residues long. V gave up 4 bases and J gave up 1 base, with 14 bases separating them.

V is TRBV11-2 and J is TRBJ2-7, with 7 bases identical to TRBD1. Germline V CDR1 and CDR2: SGHAT, FQNNGV. The CDR3 is 15 amino acids. The V and J ends lost 1 base and 3 bases, in that order; junction bases with no gene match: 6. CDR3 nucleotide sequence: TGTGCCAGCAGCTTAGTTCGGGACAGTAGCTACGAGCAGTACTTC. Translation gives CASSLVRDSSYEQYF.